The 20 T cell receptor beta chains below come from one sample, sequenced in a study of cytomegalovirus exposure and HLA in healthy donors. The PCR ran on 60 Vbeta and 13 Jbeta primers. The assay was immunoSEQ multiplex PCR, and TCRdb's table has in-frame clones only and misses some. The sample holds 60,000 to 70,000 clones. The material sequenced was PBMCs. These receptors were obtained from a man aged 30 to 39 in good health and CMV-seropositive.

The CDR3 DNA sequence: TGTGCCAGTAGTAAAGCGGGAGGGTTCTACAATGAGCAGTTCTTC. The encoded protein is CASSKAGGFYNEQFF. The V and J genes are TRBV19 and TRBJ2-1; 10 positions match TRBD2. From germline, CDR1 is LNHDA and CDR2 SQIVND (reference sequence). The CDR3 contains 15 residues. Unmatched junction bases numbered 3, after V lost 4 bases and J lost 3 bases.

The chain links TRBV18 to TRBJ2-5; TRBD2 matches at 11 bases. Germline CDR1 and CDR2: KGHSH and LQKENI. Trimming removed 6 bases from V and 4 bases from J; junction bases left unmatched: 10. This CDR3 spans 16 amino acids. In DNA form, the CDR3 reads TGTGCCAGCTCTCCATTAGCGGGAGGGCCTGGAGAGACCCAGTACTTC. Translation: CASSPLAGGPGETQYF.

The V and J genes are TRBV6-1 and TRBJ2-7; 8 bases map to TRBD1. Germline V gene lookup returns CDR1 MNHNS and CDR2 SASEGT. With 0 bases clipped from V and 2 bases from J, the junction kept 6 bases outside the gene matches. The CDR3 loop spans 16 amino acids. Written as DNA, the CDR3 is TGTGCCAGCAGTGAAGCTGGGGGGACAGGCGCCTACGAGCAGTACTTC. This translates into CASSEAGGTGAYEQYF.

The rearrangement links TRBV30 to TRBJ1-5, with 9 bases fitting TRBD1. This CDR3 has 17 residues. The V gene's germline CDR1 is GTSNPN and CDR2 SVGIG (reference sequence). With 0 bases clipped from V and 0 bases from J, the junction kept 6 bases outside the gene matches. DNA for the CDR3: TGTGCCTGGAGTGTAGGGACAGGGACTTATAGCAATCAGCCCCAGCATTTT. Its translation is CAWSVGTGTYSNQPQHF. Full variable domain (rest looked up from reference TRBV30 and TRBJ1-5): SQTIHQWPATLVQPVGSPLSLECTVEGTSNPNLYWYRQAAGRGLQLLFYSVGIGQISSEVPQNLSASRPQDRQFILSSKKLLLSDSGFYLCAWSVGTGTYSNQPQHFGDGTRLSIL.

The CDR3 reads CASSLSHAGLGEKLFF. The CDR3 coding sequence is TGTGCCAGCAGCTTATCGCATGCAGGGTTAGGAGAAAAACTGTTTTTT. The genes are TRBV7-9 and TRBJ1-4; TRBD1 might be the D (5 bases). CDR3 size: 16 residues. Deletions cut 2 bases from V and 8 bases from J, with 18 bases between. Germline CDR1 reads SEHNR; CDR2 reads FQNEAQ (reference sequence).

The chain couples TRBV30 to TRBJ1-2; TRBD1 aligns across 8 bases. From germline, CDR1 is GTSNPN and CDR2 SVGIG (reference sequence). V lost 2 bases to trimming and J lost 0 bases; unmatched junction nucleotides: 5. This CDR3 has 15 residues. CDR3 sequence (DNA): TGTGCCTGGAGTCCCGGGACAGGCGCTAACTATGGCTACACCTTC. Its protein is CAWSPGTGANYGYTF.

The genes are TRBV6-5 and TRBJ2-7, with 7 positions matching TRBD2. Germline trimming cut 2 bases from V and 0 bases from J; bases unmatched to any gene: 7. The germline V gene has CDR1 MNHEY and CDR2 SVGAGI. This CDR3 has 16 amino acids. CDR3 sequence (DNA): TGTGCCAGCAGTTACGGCCCTAGCGGCAGCTCCTACGAGCAGTACTTC. This sequence encodes CASSYGPSGSSYEQYF.

The chain carries TRBV7-3 and TRBJ2-7, with D hard to call. CDR3 length: 13 amino acids. The germline CDR1 and CDR2 sequences are SGHTA and FQGTGA. V lost 0 bases, J lost 6 bases, and 9 bases lay in between. The CDR3, as DNA: TGTGCCAGCAGCTTAACCGGTTCGGGCGAGCAGTACTTC. This gives the protein CASSLTGSGEQYF.

The V gene is TRBV2, the J gene TRBJ2-1, with a possible D match to TRBD1 (5 bases). Germline values: CDR1 SNHLY, CDR2 FYNNEI. V shed 4 bases and J shed 7 bases, with 17 bases lying between them. The CDR3 is made up of 15 amino acids. The DNA for the CDR3 is TGTGCCAGCAGTGGAATCAGGGCGATACTGAATGAGCAGTTCTTC. Translating gives CASSGIRAILNEQFF.

The chain links TRBV7-3 to TRBJ2-1, with TRBD2 matching 14 bases. The V gene end was trimmed by 6 bases and the J gene end by 4 bases; junction bases not matched to a gene: 2. The CDR3 totals 15 residues. The V gene's germline CDR1 is SGHTA and CDR2 FQGTGA. The CDR3 spells CASSRTSGGYNEQFF. CDR3 DNA sequence: TGTGCCAGCAGTCGGACTAGCGGGGGGTACAATGAGCAGTTCTTC.

The chain has TRBV2 and TRBJ1-1; no reliable D call. V was cut by 4 bases and J by 4 bases, with 10 bases left in between. This CDR3 is 13 amino acids long. Germline loops: CDR1 SNHLY, CDR2 FYNNEI. CDR3 bases: TGTGCCAGCAGTGCTCGTGCAGTCACTGAAGCTTTCTTT. The encoded protein is CASSARAVTEAFF.

In terms of frequency, this clone is medium-sized. The rearrangement joins TRBV4-2 to TRBJ2-1; 9 bases map to TRBD2. Unmatched junction bases numbered 13, after V lost 0 bases and J lost 10 bases. Per the germline V gene, CDR1 is LGHNA and CDR2 is YNFKEQ. This CDR3 is built from 17 residues. Here the CDR3 reads CASSQEGPGGGGKEQFF. The CDR3 nucleotides read TGTGCCAGCAGCCAAGAAGGCCCGGGCGGGGGGGGAAAAGAGCAGTTCTTC.

This rearrangement joins TRBV30 to TRBJ2-1; 8 positions match TRBD2. The CDR3 sequence is 15 residues long. J lost 8 bases, V lost 2 bases, and 11 bases had no gene match. Per the germline V gene, CDR1 is GTSNPN and CDR2 is SVGIG (reference sequence). In nucleotides, the CDR3 is TGTGCCTGGAGTATCTCTACCGGGGGGGCGTATGAGCAGTTCTTC. Translation gives CAWSISTGGAYEQFF. Combining the CDR3 with reference TRBV30 and TRBJ2-1 gives the whole variable domain SQTIHQWPATLVQPVGSPLSLECTVEGTSNPNLYWYRQAAGRGLQLLFYSVGIGQISSEVPQNLSASRPQDRQFILSSKKLLLSDSGFYLCAWSISTGGAYEQFFGPGTRLTVL.

The chain links TRBV6-1 to TRBJ1-4, with TRBD1 as a possible D gene (6 bases). This CDR3 contains 17 residues. Germline V CDR1 and CDR2: MNHNS, SASEGT. V lost 3 bases to trimming and J lost 3 bases, with 17 bases between them. The CDR3 sequence is CASSDISRGRANEKLFF. The DNA of the CDR3 is TGTGCCAGCAGTGACATAAGCAGGGGAAGGGCTAATGAAAAACTGTTTTTT.

In DNA form, the CDR3 reads TGTGCCAGCAAGACAGGGGTTGACACTGAAGCTTTCTTT. This codes for CASKTGVDTEAFF. The V gene is TRBV6-1, the J gene TRBJ1-1, with 8 bases that match TRBD1. This CDR3 is 13 amino acids long. CDR1 and CDR2 (germline): MNHNS, SASEGT. J was trimmed by 3 bases and V by 7 bases; bases with no gene match: 4.

Here the CDR3 reads CASRTTVLEQYF. DNA of the CDR3: TGTGCCAGCAGGACGACAGTGCTCGAGCAGTACTTC. V and J are TRBV2 and TRBJ2-7; D is possibly TRBD1 (5 bases). CDR1 is SNHLY, CDR2 FYNNEI, per germline. Trimming stripped 6 bases from V and 6 bases from J, with 12 bases between. The CDR3 consists of 12 residues.

The chain has TRBV15 and TRBJ2-1, with 7 bases matching TRBD1. The CDR3 totals 14 residues. The V and J ends lost 5 bases and 5 bases, in that order; junction bases with no gene match: 6. Per the germline V gene, CDR1 is LNHNV and CDR2 is YYDKDF (reference sequence). The CDR3: CATSPRDSDNEQFF. As DNA, the CDR3 is TGTGCCACCAGCCCACGGGACAGCGACAATGAGCAGTTCTTC.

The V and J genes are TRBV6-1 and TRBJ2-1, with D perhaps TRBD2 (5 bases). V was clipped by 2 bases and J by 8 bases, with 10 bases between them. This CDR3 is built from 13 residues. In germline, CDR1 is MNHNS, CDR2 SASEGT. CDR3 sequence (DNA): TGTGCCAGCAGTGAATGGAGGCTGTATGAGCAGTTCTTC. Amino acid sequence: CASSEWRLYEQFF.

The rearrangement links TRBV4-1 to TRBJ2-1; D is uncertain. The CDR3 covers 14 residues. V gave up 0 bases and J gave up 2 bases, with 5 bases separating them. Germline V lookup: CDR1 MGHRA, CDR2 YSYEKL. The CDR3 region has the DNA TGCGCCAGCAGCCAAGAGGCAGCCTACAATGAGCAGTTCTTC. Its translation: CASSQEAAYNEQFF.

The gene calls are TRBV6-5 and TRBJ1-1; tentative D call: TRBD1 (5 bases). The CDR3 length is 13 residues. Trimming cost V 7 bases and J 5 bases, with 14 bases left between them. CDR1 and CDR2 (germline): MNHEY, SVGAGI. The CDR3 coding sequence is TGTGCCAGCACCACACGGGGGGTTACTGAAGCTTTCTTT. Amino acids: CASTTRGVTEAFF.